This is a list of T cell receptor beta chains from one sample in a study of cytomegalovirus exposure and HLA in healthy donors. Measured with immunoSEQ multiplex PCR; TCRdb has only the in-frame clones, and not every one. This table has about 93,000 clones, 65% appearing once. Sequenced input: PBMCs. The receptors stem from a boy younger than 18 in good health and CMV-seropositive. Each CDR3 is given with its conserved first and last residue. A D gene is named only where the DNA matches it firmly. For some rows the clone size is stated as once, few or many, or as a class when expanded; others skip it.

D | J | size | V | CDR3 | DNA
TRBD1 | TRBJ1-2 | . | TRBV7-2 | CASSLATGSGYTF | TGTGCCAGCAGCTTAGCGACAGGGAGCGGCTACACCTTC
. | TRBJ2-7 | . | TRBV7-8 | CASSLGGSPYEQYF | TGTGCCAGCAGCTTAGGAGGTAGCCCCTACGAGCAGTACTTC
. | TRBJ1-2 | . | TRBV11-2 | CASSPNSYGYTF | TGTGCCAGCAGCCCAAACAGCTATGGCTACACCTTC
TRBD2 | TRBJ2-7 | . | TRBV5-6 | CASLPSGRGYEQYF | TGTGCCAGCCTCCCCAGCGGGAGGGGGTACGAGCAGTACTTC
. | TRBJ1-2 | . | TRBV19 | CASSIVRNYGYTF | TGTGCCAGTAGTATAGTCCGTAACTATGGCTACACCTTC
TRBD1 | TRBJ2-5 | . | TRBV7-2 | CASSSQTGTETQYF | TGTGCCAGCAGCTCCCAGACAGGGACAGAGACCCAGTACTTC
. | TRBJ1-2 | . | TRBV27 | CASSWGSGANGYTF | TGTGCCAGCAGCTGGGGGTCAGGGGCTAATGGCTACACCTTC
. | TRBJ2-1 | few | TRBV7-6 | CASQRITGSYNEQFF | TGTGCCAGCCAAAGAATAACAGGGTCCTACAATGAGCAGTTCTTC
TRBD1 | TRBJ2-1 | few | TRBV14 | CASSQEGRLLPGGEQFF | TGTGCCAGCAGCCAAGAGGGCAGATTATTGCCAGGGGGTGAGCAGTTCTTC
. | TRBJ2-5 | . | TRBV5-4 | CASSLEAGQETQYF | TGTGCCAGCAGCTTGGAGGCAGGTCAAGAGACCCAGTACTTC
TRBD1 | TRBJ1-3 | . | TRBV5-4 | CASSHRTGVAWNTIYF | TGTGCCAGCAGCCACAGGACAGGGGTTGCATGGAACACCATATATTTT
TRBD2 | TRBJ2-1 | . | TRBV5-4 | CASSLEPGGSYNEQFF | TGTGCCAGCAGCTTGGAGCCGGGAGGCTCCTACAATGAGCAGTTCTTC
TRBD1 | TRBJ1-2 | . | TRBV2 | CASSASQGALNYGYTF | TGTGCCAGCAGTGCTTCACAGGGGGCCCTTAACTATGGCTACACCTTC
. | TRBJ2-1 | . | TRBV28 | CASSPRNEQFF | TGTGCCAGCAGTCCTCGGAATGAGCAGTTCTTC
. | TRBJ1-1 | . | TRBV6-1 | CAMTPRENTEAFF | TGTGCCATGACGCCCAGGGAAAACACTGAAGCTTTCTTT
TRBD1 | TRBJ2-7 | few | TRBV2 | CASRRDRGAYEQYF | TGTGCCAGCAGACGGGACAGGGGGGCCTACGAGCAGTACTTC
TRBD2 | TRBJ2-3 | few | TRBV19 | CATREGLNTDTQYF | TGTGCCACCAGAGAGGGACTAAACACAGATACGCAGTATTTT
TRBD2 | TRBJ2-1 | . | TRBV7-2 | CASSQGLTDYNEQFF | TGTGCCAGCAGCCAGGGACTAACAGACTATAATGAGCAGTTCTTC
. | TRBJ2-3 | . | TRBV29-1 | CSVEGGFGTDTQYF | TGCAGCGTTGAAGGAGGTTTTGGCACAGATACGCAGTATTTT
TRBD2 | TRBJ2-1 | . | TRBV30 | CAWTRGGNEQFF | TGTGCCTGGACTAGGGGAGGGAATGAGCAGTTCTTC
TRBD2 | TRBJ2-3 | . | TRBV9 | CASNSGLGTDTQYF | TGTGCCAGCAACTCGGGACTAGGGACAGATACGCAGTATTTT
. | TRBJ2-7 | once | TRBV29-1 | CSVGTDGGGEQYF | TGCAGCGTTGGGACCGATGGGGGCGGGGAGCAGTACTTC
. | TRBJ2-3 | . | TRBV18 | CASSPSLSTDTQYF | TGTGCCAGCTCACCCTCCCTTAGCACAGATACGCAGTATTTT
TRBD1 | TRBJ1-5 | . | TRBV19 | CASSTRDSFQPQHF | TGTGCCAGTAGTACCCGGGACAGTTTTCAGCCCCAGCATTTT
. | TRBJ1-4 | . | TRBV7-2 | CASSPTGGLIATNEKLFF | TGTGCCAGCAGCCCAACGGGGGGGCTAATTGCAACTAATGAAAAACTGTTTTTT
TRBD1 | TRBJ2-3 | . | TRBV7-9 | CASSLAGTGGMRDTQYF | TGTGCCAGCAGCTTAGCCGGGACAGGGGGAATGAGGGATACGCAGTATTTT